Listed here are 26 T cell receptor beta chains from one sample, sequenced in a study of glioma-infiltrating T cells after dendritic cell vaccination. Clones were sequenced by immunoSEQ multiplex PCR, and TCRdb holds only the in-frame ones, with some missing. The repertoire holds about 49,000 clones, with approximately 83% as singletons. Sequences were derived from blood, sampled before dendritic cell vaccination. These TCRs come from a human donor with glioblastoma.

The chain employs TRBV30 and TRBJ2-5; TRBD1 might be the D (5 bases). Trimming cost V 1 base and J 1 base, with 7 bases left between them. From germline, CDR1 is GTSNPN and CDR2 SVGIG (reference sequence). This CDR3 has 13 amino acids. Here the CDR3 DNA reads TGTGCCTGGAGTGCGACAGTCCAAGAGACCCAGTACTTC. It encodes CAWSATVQETQYF.

This clone was seen just once. The V call is TRBV11-3, the J call TRBJ2-7; possibly TRBD2 for D (5 bases). V was pared by 4 bases and J by 7 bases, with 20 bases between. The CDR3 spans 15 residues. Germline-derived CDR1 and CDR2 are SGHNT and YENEEA. This chain's CDR3 is CASSSGLGEVREQYF. The CDR3 bases are TGTGCCAGCAGCTCCGGGCTGGGAGAGGTTAGGGAGCAGTACTTC.

V gene TRBV10-1 combines with J gene TRBJ1-3, with unresolved D. The CDR3 is 13 amino acids. Germline V gene data show CDR1 as WNHNN and CDR2 as SYGVQD (reference sequence). V lost 11 bases to trimming and J lost 0 bases, with 11 bases between them. DNA for the CDR3: TGCGCCGCGGCACCGAGCTCTGGAAACACCATATATTTT. Its protein is CAAAPSSGNTIYF.

The V gene is TRBV11-2, the J gene TRBJ2-3, with a tentative D call TRBD2 (6 bases). V was trimmed by 5 bases and J by 2 bases, leaving 17 bases between them. The CDR3 length is 16 residues. The germline V gene encodes CDR1 SGHAT and CDR2 FQNNGV. The CDR3 DNA sequence: TGTGCCAGCAGCCCCTCCGGGACTTTAGACACAGATACGCAGTATTTT. Translated, it gives CASSPSGTLDTDTQYF.

The chain is built from TRBV7-8 and TRBJ2-3; D is possibly TRBD1 (5 bases). CDR1 and CDR2 from the germline V gene are SGHVS and FQNEAQ. The CDR3 consists of 16 residues. V was cut by 8 bases and J by 2 bases, with 20 bases left in between. CDR3 sequence (DNA): TGTGCCAGCTCCTTAGGGGTACCTAGAAACACAGATACGCAGTATTTT. Translation gives CASSLGVPRNTDTQYF. Full variable domain (missing parts from reference TRBV7-8 and TRBJ2-3): GAGVSQSPRYKVAKRGQDVALRCDPISGHVSLFWYQQALGQGPEFLTYFQNEAQLDKSGLPSDRFFAERPEGSVSTLKIQRTQQEDSAVYLCASSLGVPRNTDTQYFGPGTRLTVL.

J is TRBJ2-1 and V is TRBV4-1, with 11 bases matching TRBD1. With 3 bases clipped from V and 6 bases from J, the junction kept 1 base outside the gene matches. Germline V gene lookup returns CDR1 MGHRA and CDR2 YSYEKL. The CDR3 sequence is 14 residues long. CDR3 DNA: TGCGCCAGCAGCCAGGACAGGGGGCTCAATGAGCAGTTCTTC. The encoded protein is CASSQDRGLNEQFF.

This clone occurred once. The identical CDR3 is also encoded by other nucleotide sequences in the sample. V and J are TRBV6-5 and TRBJ1-6, with 9 nucleotides matching TRBD1. Looked up from germline, CDR1 is MNHEY and CDR2 is SVGAGI. J lost 7 bases, V lost 6 bases, and 4 bases had no gene match. This CDR3 contains 14 residues. The CDR3 sequence is CASRKQGANSPLHF. CDR3 DNA: TGTGCCAGCAGGAAACAGGGGGCGAATTCACCCCTCCACTTT.

The chain recombines TRBV2 with TRBJ1-5; 8 bases fit TRBD1. The CDR3 extends over 14 amino acids. J lost 6 bases, V lost 5 bases, and 6 bases had no gene match. Germline V gene data show CDR1 as SNHLY and CDR2 as FYNNEI. The CDR3 DNA reads as TGTGCCAGCAGTACAGGGACAGGTACTCAGCCCCAGCATTTT. Translation gives CASSTGTGTQPQHF. The full variable domain, rest sourced from reference TRBV2 and TRBJ1-5, is EPEVTQTPSHQVTQMGQEVILRCVPISNHLYFYWYRQILGQKVEFLVSFYNNEISEKSEIFDDQFSVERPDGSNFTLKIRSTKLEDSAMYFCASSTGTGTQPQHFGDGTRLSIL.

The gene calls are TRBV4-1 and TRBJ2-7; 11 positions match TRBD2. Germline CDR1 and CDR2: MGHRA and YSYEKL. Unmatched junction bases numbered 8, after V lost 0 bases and J lost 4 bases. CDR3 length: 17 amino acids. CDR3 in DNA: TGCGCCAGCAGCCAAGATCATACTAGCGGGAGTGGATACGAGCAGTACTTC. Protein sequence: CASSQDHTSGSGYEQYF.

This clone has only a few counts. This chain links TRBV18 with TRBJ2-3; 11 bases fit TRBD1. Germline V gives CDR1 KGHSH, CDR2 LQKENI. The CDR3 sequence is 15 residues long. With V trimmed by 3 bases and J by 3 bases, 2 bases remained unmatched. In DNA, the CDR3 is TGTGCCAGCTCACCCCGGGACAGGGGGACAGATACGCAGTATTTT. It specifies CASSPRDRGTDTQYF.

This chain joins TRBV7-2 and TRBJ1-1, with 8 bases fitting TRBD1. Looked up from germline, CDR1 is SGHTA and CDR2 is FQGNSA. The V segment lost 3 bases and the J segment 3 bases; nucleotides outside the gene matches: 9. The CDR3 runs 16 residues. The CDR3 bases are TGTGCCAGCAGCTTTTACCCCCAGGGGGCTCACACTGAAGCTTTCTTT. Amino acids: CASSFYPQGAHTEAFF.

The rearrangement links TRBV25-1 to TRBJ2-7; possibly TRBD1 for D (6 bases). The germline gives CDR1 MGHDK, CDR2 SYGVNS. The V gene lost 8 bases and the J gene lost 6 bases, with 14 bases spanning the gap. The CDR3 sequence is 12 residues long. CDR3 amino acids: CASYNRVGEQYF. The DNA of the CDR3 is TGTGCCAGCTATAACAGGGTAGGCGAGCAGTACTTC.

The V call is TRBV11-3, the J call TRBJ1-2, with D possibly being TRBD1 (5 bases). CDR1 is SGHNT, CDR2 YENEEA, per germline. The CDR3 is made up of 16 amino acids. Deletions cut 1 base from V and 5 bases from J, with 17 bases between. The CDR3 bases are TGTGCCAGCAGCTTAGTGGCGGGGACGTACTCATATGGCTACACCTTC. Encoded protein: CASSLVAGTYSYGYTF.

The chain combines TRBV27 with TRBJ2-7, with 8 bases that match TRBD1. V lost 7 bases to trimming and J lost 1 base; unmatched junction nucleotides: 3. There are 13 residues in the CDR3. Germline V gives CDR1 MNHEY, CDR2 SMNVEV (reference sequence). This chain's CDR3 is CASKRTGSYEQYF. The CDR3 DNA follows: TGTGCCAGCAAGCGGACAGGGTCCTACGAGCAGTACTTC.

J is TRBJ2-3 and V is TRBV7-6, with a tentative D call TRBD1 (6 bases). The CDR3 is 13 amino acids. V was clipped by 5 bases and J by 4 bases, with 10 bases between them. CDR1 is SGHVS, CDR2 FNYEAQ, per germline. In nucleotides, the CDR3 is TGTGCCAGCAGCCGGGGACAAGCAGATACGCAGTATTTT. It translates to CASSRGQADTQYF.

Only a few counts were recorded for this clone. The rearrangement joins TRBV19 to TRBJ1-3; 7 bases are a match to TRBD1. From germline, CDR1 is LNHDA and CDR2 SQIVND (reference sequence). V was clipped by 6 bases and J by 3 bases; unmatched bases: 5. This CDR3 comprises 14 residues. CDR3 nucleotides: TGTGCCAGTAGCGGCGGGACAGATGGAAACACCATATATTTT. This codes for CASSGGTDGNTIYF.

V and J are TRBV7-2 and TRBJ1-2; D possibly corresponds to TRBD1 (5 bases). Trimming shortened V by 5 bases and J by 4 bases, and 17 bases separated the two germline ends. The germline gives CDR1 SGHTA, CDR2 FQGNSA. The CDR3 spans 15 residues. The CDR3 loop is CASSAKFGGGYGYTF. In DNA, the CDR3 is TGTGCCAGCAGCGCCAAGTTCGGGGGGGGCTATGGCTACACCTTC.

The V gene is TRBV5-6, the J gene TRBJ1-5, with D maybe TRBD1 (6 bases). Germline V gene lookup returns CDR1 SGHDT and CDR2 YYEEEE. This CDR3 contains 12 residues. V lost 4 bases and J 4 bases, leaving 6 bases between the germline ends. CDR3 sequence reads: CASSQGNQPQHF. DNA for the CDR3: TGTGCCAGCAGCCAGGGGAATCAGCCCCAGCATTTT.

The V call is TRBV7-2, the J call TRBJ1-2, with a possible D match to TRBD1 (6 bases). CDR1 and CDR2 from the germline V gene are SGHTA and FQGNSA. The CDR3 spans 12 residues. V was pared by 7 bases and J by 4 bases, with 10 bases between. The CDR3 nucleotides are TGTGCCAGCACAACAGGGACCTATGGCTACACCTTC. The encoded protein is CASTTGTYGYTF. The whole variable domain, remainder taken from reference TRBV7-2 and TRBJ1-2, is GAGVSQSPSNKVTEKGKDVELRCDPISGHTALYWYRQSLGQGLEFLIYFQGNSAPDKSGLPSDRFSAERTGGSVSTLTIQRTQQEDSAVYLCASTTGTYGYTFGSGTRLTVV.

CDR3 loop: CASAYGTGGSDEQFF. CDR3 DNA sequence: TGTGCCTCAGCATATGGAACAGGGGGTTCGGATGAGCAGTTCTTC. V is TRBV2 and J is TRBJ2-1, with 8 nucleotides matching TRBD1. Germline V gives CDR1 SNHLY, CDR2 FYNNEI. Trimming at V came to 11 bases and at J to 8 bases, leaving 17 bases not matched to a gene. The CDR3 is 15 amino acids.

V usage is TRBV19 and J usage is TRBJ1-2; maybe TRBD1 (5 bases). The CDR3 totals 12 residues. Trimming cost V 5 bases and J 8 bases, with 12 bases left between them. In germline, CDR1 is LNHDA, CDR2 SQIVND (reference sequence). The DNA of the CDR3 is TGTGCCAGTAGTCTTCCGGGGGGGGGCTACACCTTC. Its protein product is CASSLPGGGYTF.

The chain uses TRBV9 and TRBJ1-2, with TRBD1 identical over 11 bases. Germline CDR1 and CDR2: SGDLS and YYNGEE. With 4 bases clipped from V and 4 bases from J, the junction kept 9 bases outside the gene matches. The CDR3 is 16 residues long. CDR3 in amino acids: CASSPGRTGGVYGYTF. The CDR3 DNA follows: TGTGCCAGCAGCCCGGGGCGGACAGGGGGCGTCTATGGCTACACCTTC.

The rearrangement joins TRBV10-1 to TRBJ1-6; no definite D call. Germline values: CDR1 WNHNN, CDR2 SYGVQD (reference sequence). The CDR3 extends over 13 amino acids. Trimming cost V 3 bases and J 7 bases, with 7 bases left between them. The CDR3 nucleotides read TGCGCCAGCAGTGATACGGGAAATTCACCCCTCCACTTT. Amino acid sequence: CASSDTGNSPLHF.

The J gene is TRBJ2-1, the V gene TRBV9; TRBD2 agrees at 11 bases. Germline values: CDR1 SGDLS, CDR2 YYNGEE. V dropped 5 bases and J dropped 3; count of bases not matched to a gene: 7. The CDR3 spans 16 residues. The CDR3 here is CASRGGTSGDYNEQFF. CDR3 in DNA: TGTGCCAGCAGAGGGGGGACTAGCGGTGACTACAATGAGCAGTTCTTC.

The rearrangement links TRBV7-2 to TRBJ1-1; 8 bases are a match to TRBD1. CDR1 and CDR2 from the germline V gene are SGHTA and FQGNSA. Trimming cost V 5 bases and J 0 bases; bases outside gene matches: 5. The CDR3 covers 15 residues. CDR3 coding DNA: TGTGCCAGCAGCGTAGGACAGGGCTTGAACACTGAAGCTTTCTTT. Amino acids: CASSVGQGLNTEAFF.

The DNA of the CDR3 is TGTGCCAGTAGCACCGGACAGGGGGGCAATCAGCCCCAGCATTTT. Protein product: CASSTGQGGNQPQHF. The gene calls are TRBV19 and TRBJ1-5; 10 bases match TRBD1. This CDR3 spans 15 amino acids. CDR1 LNHDA and CDR2 SQIVND come from the germline V gene (reference sequence). V shed 6 bases and J 2 bases; nucleotides not matched to a gene: 4.